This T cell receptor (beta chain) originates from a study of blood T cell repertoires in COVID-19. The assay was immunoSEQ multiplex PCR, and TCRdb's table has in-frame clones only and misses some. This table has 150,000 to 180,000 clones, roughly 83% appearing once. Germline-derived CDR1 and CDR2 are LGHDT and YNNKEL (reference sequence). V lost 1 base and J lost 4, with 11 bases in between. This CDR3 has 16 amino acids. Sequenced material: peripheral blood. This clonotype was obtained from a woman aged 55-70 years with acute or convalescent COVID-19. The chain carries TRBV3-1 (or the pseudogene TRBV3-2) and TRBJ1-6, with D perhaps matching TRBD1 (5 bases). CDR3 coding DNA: TGTGCCAGCAGCCAAGTGGGGCGGGGGTATAATTCACCCCTCCACTTT. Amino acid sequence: CASSQVGRGYNSPLHF.